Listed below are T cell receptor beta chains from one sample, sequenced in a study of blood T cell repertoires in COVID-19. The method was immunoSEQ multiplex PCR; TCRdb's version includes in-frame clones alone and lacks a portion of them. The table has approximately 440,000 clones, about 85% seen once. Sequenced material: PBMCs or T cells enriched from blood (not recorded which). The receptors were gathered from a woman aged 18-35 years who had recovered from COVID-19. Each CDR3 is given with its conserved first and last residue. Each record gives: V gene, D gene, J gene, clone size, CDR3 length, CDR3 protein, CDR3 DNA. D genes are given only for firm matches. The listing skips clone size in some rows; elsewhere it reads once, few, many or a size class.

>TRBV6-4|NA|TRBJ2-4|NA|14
CASRGPLAKNIQYF
TGTGCCAGCAGGGGGCCATTAGCCAAAAACATTCAGTACTTC
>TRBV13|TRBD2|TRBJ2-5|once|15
CASSLASGLQETQYF
TGTGCCAGCAGCTTAGCTAGCGGTCTCCAAGAGACCCAGTACTTC
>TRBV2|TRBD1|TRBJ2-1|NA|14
CASLTGGSYNEQFF
TGTGCCAGTTTGACAGGGGGCTCCTACAATGAGCAGTTCTTC
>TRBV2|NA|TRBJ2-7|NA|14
CASRDREVTYEQYF
TGTGCCAGCAGAGACAGGGAGGTTACCTACGAGCAGTACTTC
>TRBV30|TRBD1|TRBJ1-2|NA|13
CAWSETGAGGYTF
TGTGCCTGGAGTGAGACAGGGGCGGGGGGCTACACCTTC
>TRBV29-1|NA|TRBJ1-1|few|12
CSEGQPNTEAFF
TGCAGCGAAGGACAGCCTAACACTGAAGCTTTCTTT
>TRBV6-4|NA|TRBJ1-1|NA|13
CASSAGGDTEAFF
TGTGCCAGCAGTGCTGGGGGGGACACTGAAGCTTTCTTT
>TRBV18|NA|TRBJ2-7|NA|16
CASSSPWWSPTYEQYF
TGTGCCAGCTCAAGTCCGTGGTGGAGTCCGACGTACGAGCAGTACTTC
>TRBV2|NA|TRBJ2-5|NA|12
CASEKMGETQYF
TGTGCCAGCGAAAAGATGGGCGAGACCCAGTACTTC
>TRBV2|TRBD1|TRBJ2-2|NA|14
CASKRDRNTGELFF
TGTGCCAGCAAACGGGACAGGAACACCGGGGAGCTGTTTTTT